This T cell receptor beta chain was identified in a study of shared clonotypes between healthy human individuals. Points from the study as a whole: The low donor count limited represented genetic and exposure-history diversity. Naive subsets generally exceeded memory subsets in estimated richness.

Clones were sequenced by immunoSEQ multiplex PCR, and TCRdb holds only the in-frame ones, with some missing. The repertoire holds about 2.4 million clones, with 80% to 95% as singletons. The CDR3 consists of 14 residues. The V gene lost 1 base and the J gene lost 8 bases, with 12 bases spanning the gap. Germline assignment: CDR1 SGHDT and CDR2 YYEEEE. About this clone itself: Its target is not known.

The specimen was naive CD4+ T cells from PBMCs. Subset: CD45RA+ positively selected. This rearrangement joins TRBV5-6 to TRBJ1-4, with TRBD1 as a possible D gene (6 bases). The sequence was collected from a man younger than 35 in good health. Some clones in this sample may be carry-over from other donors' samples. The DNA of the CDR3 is TGTGCCAGCAGCTTGATCGGGGGGCAAGAAAAACTGTTTTTT. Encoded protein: CASSLIGGQEKLFF.